The present T cell receptor beta chain was sequenced within a study of T cell repertoires in cytomegalovirus infection (dated by TCRdb to between 2018 and 2020). Broadly, across the study: The HLA type of each donor mattered for the analysis, because public TCR beta signatures pointed to carriage of CMV infection along with the matching HLA type. The paper as a whole reports these results and caveats: In the ex vivo response, HLA-C-restricted CMV-specific TCR beta clonotypes were dominant, and in two of eight donors the single most frequent clonotype came from this HLA-C-restricted group. In both this cohort and an independent cohort of 350 to 400 donors, the cumulative frequency of public TCR beta family members distinguished carriers of CMV infection plus the relevant HLA type.

This clonotype showed up just a few times. No antigen is known for it. Base qualities are not recorded, but no much larger clone differs from it by a single base. The data were produced on an Illumina HiSeq 1500. TCRdb reworked the public reads: Q25 trimming with fastp, MiXCR clone assembly, productive beta chains retained. For every CDR3 protein sequence, its rows merge into one entry that carries the most common genes and DNA. Here the sample has about 240,000 distinct CDR3 sequences; around an eighth occur a single time. Of the sample, around 1.6% falls within the top ten clones. The CDR3 numbers 16 residues from cysteine through phenylalanine. The DNA shown is the 48-base CDR3, in frame from base 1. The V and J ends are trimmed by 4 bases and 5 bases, leaving 18 bases between them. According to the germline V gene (reference sequence), CDR1 reads LNHDA and CDR2 reads SQIVND.

Recombination connected TRBV19 to TRBJ1-5; too little of a D gene remains to name it. Sequencing was done on a sample of PBMCs. This TCR was recovered from a human donor in good health (CMV status not recorded). Some clones in this sample may be carry-over from other donors' samples. The CDR3 sequence is CASSTRADFRDQPQHF. The nucleotide sequence is TGTGCCAGTAGTACCCGAGCGGACTTCAGAGATCAGCCCCAGCATTTT.